This T cell receptor beta chain was recovered during a study of CD8 T cells in Susac syndrome. Whole-study results and caveats: The study admitted that it had a relatively small number of individuals in its TCR sequencing and HLA analysis.

The CDR3 sequence is 14 residues long. V was clipped by 7 bases and J by 1 base; unmatched bases: 4. RNA in amounts of roughly 0.5 to 1 ug was reverse transcribed with random hexamers. The authors amplified TCR beta CDR3 across 54 Vbeta and 13 Jbeta using immunoSEQ multiplex PCR. TCRdb reanalysed the immunoSEQ multiplex PCR reads using MiXCR and keeps one entry per CDR3 protein. The data show about 200,000 distinct CDR3 sequences, 90% to 95% seen once. The multiple sclerosis controls comprised treatment-naive patients whose relapsing-remitting disease was stable or active. Concerning this clonotype: What it recognizes is unknown.

This sequence was found in a human donor with multiple sclerosis. The sequenced sample consisted of CD4+ T cells from PBMCs. The gene calls are TRBV12-3 or TRBV12-4 and TRBJ1-3; 7 nucleotides match TRBD1. In nucleotides, the CDR3 is TGTGCCAGCACCCAGGGGGGATCTGGAAACACCATATATTTT. As protein: CASTQGGSGNTIYF.